The clone carrying this TCR beta chain was seen many times. The target antigen is unknown. This record comes from a study of read filtering for tumor transcriptome and immune sequencing. About the study: Among patients, 17 were male and around 15 female, aged about 45 to 85 (mean about 71). TCR-mapped reads were about 4 to 11 million with IR-seq versus roughly 85 to 1,400 with RNA-seq. Findings of the study overall: Even smaller IR-seq throughput identified most shared clonotypes.

Molecular barcoded adaptors covering alpha/delta and beta/gamma chains were used on 400 to 450 ng RNA. From the reads, TCRdb called clonotypes with MiXCR, one entry per CDR3 protein. The table lists around 65,000 distinct CDR3 sequences, roughly 18% of them singletons, with 11% to 15% in the top ten. Trimming stripped 0 bases from V and 2 bases from J, with 11 bases between. This CDR3 is 15 amino acids long. Germline CDR1 SGHNT, CDR2 YYREEE (reference sequence). V gene TRBV5-4 combines with J gene TRBJ2-5; D might be TRBD2 (7 bases). The clonotype originates from a donor at least 40 years old with multiple myeloma. Material: a population of CD138-negative cells sorted from bone marrow. The CDR3 DNA sequence: TGTGCCAGCAGCTTGGGAGGGAGGGGGCAAGAGACCCAGTACTTC. Translation: CASSLGGRGQETQYF. Using reference TRBV5-4 and TRBJ2-5 for the parts outside the CDR3, the full variable domain is ETGVTQSPTHLIKTRGQQVTLRCSSQSGHNTVSWYQQALGQGPQFIFQYYREEENGRGNFPPRFSGLQFPNYSSELNVNALELDDSALYLCASSLGGRGQETQYFGPGTRLLVL.